Following are 13 T cell receptor beta chains from one sample sequenced in a study of shared clonotypes between healthy human individuals. TCRdb's table, derived via immunoSEQ multiplex PCR, lists solely in-frame clones and lacks some. Seen here are millions of clones, 90% to 95% observed once, and the top ten hold roughly 0.13%. The specimen was naive CD4+ T cells sorted from blood. Regarding subset: CD45RA+ positively selected. These receptor sequences come from a man aged 18-30 years in good health.

Of note for this clone: Other nucleotide sequences from this sample produce the same CDR3. The chain joins TRBV4-3 to TRBJ2-1; D call uncertain. There are 14 residues in the CDR3. Between the trimmed V and J ends, which lost 0 bases and 4 bases, there was a span of 7 bases. The germline CDR1 and CDR2 sequences are LGHNA and YSLEER. CDR3 nucleotides: TGCGCCAGCAGCCAAGAAGGGATTTACAATGAGCAGTTCTTC. Its translation is CASSQEGIYNEQFF.

The J gene is TRBJ2-3, the V gene TRBV6-5, with D possibly TRBD2 on 6 matching bases. Germline CDR1 is MNHEY and CDR2 is SVGAGI. Trimming left V 4 bases short and J 6 bases short, with 17 bases between. This CDR3 has 15 residues. CDR3 in DNA: TGTGCCAGCAGTTCCCCTGGCGGGACCTTGGATACGCAGTATTTT. This encodes CASSSPGGTLDTQYF.

V usage is TRBV6-1 and J usage is TRBJ2-5; 11 nucleotides match TRBD1. Losses at the gene ends were 7 bases for V and 5 bases for J; bases not matched to a gene: 9. The CDR3 has 15 residues. CDR1 and CDR2 (germline): MNHNS, SASEGT. CDR3 sequence (DNA): TGTGCCAGCATTCCGGGACAGGGGGGGATTGAGACCCAGTACTTC. Translated, it gives CASIPGQGGIETQYF.

The gene calls are TRBV19 and TRBJ2-2; D ambiguous. Germline V CDR1 and CDR2: LNHDA, SQIVND (reference sequence). V dropped 5 bases and J dropped 6 bases, with 16 bases sitting between them. The CDR3 is 15 amino acids. DNA for the CDR3: TGTGCCAGTAGTCGATTCGGTTCCCTGGCCGGGGAGCTGTTTTTT. Translating it yields CASSRFGSLAGELFF.

This clone has only one observation. This chain uses TRBV6-5 with TRBJ2-5; D not certain. The V gene's germline CDR1 is MNHEY and CDR2 SVGAGI. This CDR3 contains 15 residues. With 6 bases removed from V and 2 bases from J, the gap between germline ends came to 16 bases. The CDR3 region is CASRRTFTTQETQYF. The CDR3, as DNA: TGTGCCAGCAGGCGAACCTTTACGACTCAAGAGACCCAGTACTTC.

V is TRBV2 and J is TRBJ1-4, with 7 bases fitting TRBD1. The CDR3 loop spans 15 amino acids. The V gene's germline CDR1 is SNHLY and CDR2 FYNNEI. J was trimmed by 7 bases and V by 7 bases; bases with no gene match: 12. The CDR3 region is CASKGTGTAGEKLFF. The CDR3 coding sequence is TGTGCCAGCAAGGGGACCGGGACAGCGGGTGAAAAACTGTTTTTT.

In this sample, this clone turned up once. The chain has TRBV10-3 and TRBJ2-7, with D possibly matching TRBD2 (6 bases). This CDR3 region has 13 residues. CDR1 ENHRY and CDR2 SYGVKD come from the germline V gene. V gave up 5 bases and J gave up 0 bases, with 8 bases separating them. Here the CDR3 DNA reads TGTGCCATCAGTTCGACTAGCTCCTACGAGCAGTACTTC. As protein: CAISSTSSYEQYF.

Worth noting for this clone: This sample includes further DNA sequences coding for the same CDR3. The gene calls are TRBV2 and TRBJ2-5, with D possibly being TRBD2 (5 bases). V lost 2 bases and J 4 bases, leaving 5 bases between the germline ends. This CDR3 contains 12 residues. The germline gives CDR1 SNHLY, CDR2 FYNNEI. The CDR3 region is CASSELAETQYF. DNA for the CDR3: TGTGCCAGCAGTGAACTAGCAGAGACCCAGTACTTC. The full variable domain, with the rest looked up from reference TRBV2 and TRBJ2-5, is EPEVTQTPSHQVTQMGQEVILRCVPISNHLYFYWYRQILGQKVEFLVSFYNNEISEKSEIFDDQFSVERPDGSNFTLKIRSTKLEDSAMYFCASSELAETQYFGPGTRLLVL.

The chain carries TRBV5-6 and TRBJ2-2; maybe TRBD1 (5 bases). The CDR3 has 16 amino acids. Trimming shortened V by 4 bases and J by 4 bases, and 17 bases separated the two germline ends. CDR1 is SGHDT and CDR2 is YYEEEE in the germline V gene. DNA for the CDR3: TGTGCCAGCAGCCTGTCAGGGTACAAGACCACCGGGGAGCTGTTTTTT. Its protein product is CASSLSGYKTTGELFF.

The rearrangement links TRBV10-3 to TRBJ1-2; unclear D gene. Germline-derived CDR1 and CDR2 are ENHRY and SYGVKD. The CDR3 is 15 residues long. V lost 3 bases and J 0 bases, leaving 11 bases between the germline ends. The CDR3 loop reads CAISDSPLANYGYTF. The CDR3 DNA follows: TGTGCCATCAGTGACAGTCCCCTAGCTAACTATGGCTACACCTTC.

The J gene is TRBJ1-4, the V gene TRBV5-1; 11 bases are shared with TRBD1. With V trimmed by 3 bases and J by 7 bases, 2 bases remained unmatched. Germline CDR1 SGHRS, CDR2 YFSETQ. The CDR3 loop spans 14 amino acids. In DNA, the CDR3 is TGCGCCAGCAGCTCCGGGACAGGGGGTGAAAAACTGTTTTTT. Amino acid sequence: CASSSGTGGEKLFF.

The chain employs TRBV5-1 and TRBJ2-7; unclear D gene. The CDR3 is 16 amino acids. Germline lookup yields CDR1 SGHRS and CDR2 YFSETQ. Deletions cut 7 bases from V and 6 bases from J, with 26 bases between. This chain's CDR3 is CASSKGPSKRIPEQYF. CDR3 in DNA: TGCGCCAGCTCAAAGGGCCCCTCAAAAAGGATCCCCGAGCAGTACTTC.

Turning to this clone: A single base separates this from a much larger clone, so it may be a read error. Other DNA sequences in the same sample also yield this CDR3. The rearrangement links TRBV10-2 to TRBJ1-6; 7 bases fit TRBD1. V was pared by 2 bases and J by 6 bases, with 4 bases of the junction left unmatched. The CDR3 length is 15 residues. Germline-derived CDR1 and CDR2 are WSHSY and SAAADI. CDR3 DNA sequence: TGCGCCAGCAGTGAGGACAGGGCAAGTAATTCACCCCTCCACTTT. Amino acids: CASSEDRASNSPLHF.